This T cell receptor beta chain appears in the sequencing data of a study of shared clonotypes between healthy human individuals. Study-level points and caveats: Naive subsets generally had larger estimated richness than memory subsets.

The CDR3 has 13 amino acids. V gave up 6 bases and J gave up 7 bases, with 15 bases separating them. Germline values: CDR1 ENHRY, CDR2 SYGVKD. On this clone itself: Antigen: not known.

This table comes from immunoSEQ multiplex PCR, and its TCRdb copy is limited to in-frame clones, with some not included. The table has 2 million or so clones, approximately 95% seen once. Naivety among CD8 cells was defined by CD45RO negativity and positive CCR7 selection, thereby excluding terminally differentiated effector memory CD45RA+ cells. This sequence was found in a man in his late teens or twenties in good health. The rearrangement joins TRBV10-3 to TRBJ1-2, with a tentative D call TRBD1 (5 bases). Sequencing input: naive CD8+ T cells sorted from blood. The CDR3: CAISPAGVGGYTF. The CDR3 DNA is TGTGCCATCAGCCCGGCGGGGGTTGGTGGCTACACCTTC.